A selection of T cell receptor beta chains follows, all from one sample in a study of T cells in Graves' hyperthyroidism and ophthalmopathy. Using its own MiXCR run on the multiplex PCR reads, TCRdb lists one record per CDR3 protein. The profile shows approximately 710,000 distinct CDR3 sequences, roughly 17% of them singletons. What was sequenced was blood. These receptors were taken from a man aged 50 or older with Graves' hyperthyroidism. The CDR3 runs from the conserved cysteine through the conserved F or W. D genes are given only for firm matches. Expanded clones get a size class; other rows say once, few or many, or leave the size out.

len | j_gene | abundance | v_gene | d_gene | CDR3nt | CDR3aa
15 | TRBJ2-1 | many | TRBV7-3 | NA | TGTGCCAGCAGCTTAGTACCGAGCTCCTACAATGAGCAGTTCTTC | CASSLVPSSYNEQFF
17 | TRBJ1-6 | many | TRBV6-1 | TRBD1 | TGTGCCAGCGTTTATGCGCCGGGACAGGGCGTCGGGTTTCCCCTCCACTTT | CASVYAPGQGVGFPLHF
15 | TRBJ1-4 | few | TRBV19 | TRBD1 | TGTGCCAGTAGTTCCCGGACAGGGTCGGATGAAAAACTGTTTTTT | CASSSRTGSDEKLFF
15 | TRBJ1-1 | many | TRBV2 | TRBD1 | TGTGCCAGCAGTGAACCGGGACAGGGGGCCGCTGAAGCTTTCTTT | CASSEPGQGAAEAFF
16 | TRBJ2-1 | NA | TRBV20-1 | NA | TGCAGTGCTAACCGCCCCAAGCGGCAAGACCACAATGAGCAGTTCTTC | CSANRPKRQDHNEQFF
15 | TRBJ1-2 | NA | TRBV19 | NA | TGTGCCACCAACGAGGAGGAGGGGCCCTACTATGGCTACACCTTC | CATNEEEGPYYGYTF
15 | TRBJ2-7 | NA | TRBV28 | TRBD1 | TGTGCCAGCAGTTTACCGAAACAGGGGTCCTACGAGCAGTACTTC | CASSLPKQGSYEQYF
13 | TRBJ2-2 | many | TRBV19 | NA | TGTGCCAGTCAGGCGGCTAGGCACGGGGAGCTGTTTTTT | CASQAARHGELFF
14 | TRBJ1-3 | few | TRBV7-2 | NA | TGTGCCAGCAGCCCCAGTACCTCTGGAAACACCATATATTTT | CASSPSTSGNTIYF
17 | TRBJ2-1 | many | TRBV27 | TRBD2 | TGTGCCAGCAGTCCACCCGTTCCTAGCGGGAGCTCAGATGAGCAGTTCTTC | CASSPPVPSGSSDEQFF